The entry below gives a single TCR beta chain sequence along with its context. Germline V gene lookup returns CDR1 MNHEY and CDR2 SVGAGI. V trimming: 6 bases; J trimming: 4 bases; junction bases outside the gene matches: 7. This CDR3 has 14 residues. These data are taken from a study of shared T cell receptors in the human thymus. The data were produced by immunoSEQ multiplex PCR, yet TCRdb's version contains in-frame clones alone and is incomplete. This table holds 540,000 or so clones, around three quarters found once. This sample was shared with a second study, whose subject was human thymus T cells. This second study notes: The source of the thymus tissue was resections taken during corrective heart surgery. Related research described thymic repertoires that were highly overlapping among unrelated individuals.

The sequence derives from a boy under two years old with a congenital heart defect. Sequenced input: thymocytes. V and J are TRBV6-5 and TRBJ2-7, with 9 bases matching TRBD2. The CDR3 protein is CASSRSGSPYEQYF. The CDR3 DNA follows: TGTGCCAGCAGCCGTAGCGGGAGTCCGTACGAGCAGTACTTC.